Described below is a single T cell receptor beta chain sequence and its context. The antigen it recognizes is unknown. It has no much larger one-base neighbor in the sample; base qualities were not kept. The cohort consisted of 650 to 700 healthy bone marrow donors. All cohort members were sampled while nominally healthy, although unrecorded immune exposures were likely present. The donor tested CMV seropositive and was one of the 289 seropositive cohort members. Each donor provided a peripheral blood sample, and peripheral blood mononuclear cells were used for TCR beta sequencing. The Qiagen DNeasy Blood Extraction Kit was used to extract genomic DNA from the blood cell samples. Libraries were constructed by the immunoSEQ multiplex PCR assay. For the multiplex PCR, a mixture combining 60 forward primers for TCR Vbeta segments and 13 reverse primers for TCR Jbeta segments was used. The CDR3 region of rearranged TCR beta genes was amplified from genomic DNA by a multiplex PCR assay. Amplified TCR beta libraries were sequenced as 87-base-pair reads on the Illumina HiSeq System. From the authors' description of their analysis: A later analysis counted around 72 million unique TCR beta chains across the 650 to 700 repertoires, and 10 million to 11 million of these chains were shared by at least two donors. To remove PCR and sequencing errors, raw reads were error-corrected and collapsed into unique sequences using a nearest-neighbor algorithm that merged closely related sequences. Alignment of CDR3 sequences to IMGT reference sequences was used to assign V, D and J gene segments. For a sequence to be retained, a match of at least six nucleotides to both a V gene segment and a J gene segment was required. Rearrangements were classified as productive when the CDR3 lacked stop codons and remained in frame with V and J, and all other rearrangements were classified as non-productive. CDR3 was defined according to IMGT convention as the region running from the second conserved V-encoded cysteine to the conserved J-encoded phenylalanine. The earlier analysis of some 600 of the donors excluded sequences that lacked an unambiguous match to a single V gene segment. In an earlier analysis of several hundred of the donors, a V segment was called functional when productive rearrangements were above 56.7%, and segregating when the standard deviation between donors exceeded 5%. A statistical classification framework was built to diagnose cytomegalovirus status from the catalog of TCR beta chain sequences. A later analysis assigned V and J genes by comparing TCR nucleotide sequences with IMGT/GENE-DB human TR gene sequences. The TCRdist pipeline was used in a later analysis to assign CDR3 sequences and most-parsimonious VDJ recombination scenarios. In a later analysis, every TCR beta chain was defined by the combination of its CDR3 amino acid sequence and its V-gene family, and reads without a unique V-gene family were dropped. To address suspected cross-contamination and a sequencing artifact, a later analysis removed roughly 640 highly shared, low-generation-probability nucleotide sequences. In a later analysis, a clonal expansion index for each public chain was calculated from normalized within-repertoire ranks of inferred template counts. A later analysis computed generation probabilities with a VDJ recombination model fitted to out-of-frame rearrangements, and checked the results against IGoR. In a later analysis, TCR-TCR, TCR-HLA and TCR-CMV co-occurrence was scored with hypergeometric tests, and a repertoire-size bias correction was applied to TCR pairs. In a later analysis, false discovery rates were estimated by permuting HLA or CMV assignments 20 times. A later analysis grouped co-occurring TCRs with DBSCAN, adding TCRdist sequence similarity when clustering within HLA-allele-positive subsets. Repertoires with fewer than 30,000 or more than 120,000 public chains, plus five repertoires with anomalous nucleotide sharing, were excluded from co-occurrence clustering. This immuneACCESS table, as held by TCRdb, lists in-frame sequences with V and J called but not all clones. Of the missing ones, under half trace to an unresolved V gene in checked studies; the others have no known cause. V and J calls and clone size are copied from that table; D and trimming were computed from the DNA. This sample is represented by about 170,000 clones; around 73% of them were singletons. Around 5% of the sample comes from the top ten.

Ends trimmed: V by 2 bases, J by 2 bases; bases unmatched to a gene: 7. CDR3 length: 16 amino acids, cysteine to phenylalanine. Kept here is only the CDR3 DNA, which spans 48 bases and is read in frame from base 1. CDR1 SGHRS and CDR2 YFSETQ are derived from the germline V gene. The data originate from a study of cytomegalovirus exposure and HLA in healthy donors (dated by TCRdb to the late 2010s). Study-wide context: In an earlier analysis of approximately 500 of the donors, about 260 Gb of sequence data and 120 million or so unique TCR beta sequences from roughly 200 million T cells were reported. Roughly 300 gigabases of sequencing data and roughly 81 million unique TCR sequences made up an early release that covered around 640 HLA-typed donors. The genetic ancestry cluster associated with self-reported Caucasian donors included approximately 85% of the roughly 400 genotyped donors. The study aimed to test whether cataloging public T cell receptors could reveal signatures of past pathogen exposure. The T cell repertoires of 666 subjects were profiled by immunosequencing and related to cytomegalovirus serostatus. In addition to the first cohort of several hundred subjects, a separate validation cohort of over 90 different subjects was used. The study combined high-throughput TCR immunosequencing, statistical association of individual TCRs with disease status, and machine learning to predict cytomegalovirus infection status. A later analysis re-analyzed previously published TCR beta repertoires from 666 donors and added high-resolution HLA genotyping to study TCR occurrence patterns. Rather than drawing on any new phenotypic data, the later analysis identified candidate immune exposures from TCR beta sequences and the way those sequences occurred across donors. An earlier analysis of 500 to 650 of the donors applied high-throughput TCR beta sequencing to assess whether each TCR beta V gene segment acted as functional or pseudogenic. Donor age, sex, ethnicity and CMV serostatus were compiled alongside the repertoire data. In a later genetic analysis, genome-wide SNP genotypes for about 65% of the roughly 700 donors were used, and that subset was treated as a discovery cohort. All discovery cohort repertoires had been generated using a single sequencing platform. HLA typing included class I and class II loci at four-digit resolution. Typing coverage differed by locus: A, B, C, DRB1 and DQB1 were typed in roughly 620-630 donors, DQA1 in 522, DPA1 in around 600, and DPB1 in roughly 470. About 5 DR-DQ haplotypes were handled as single units for association and clustering, since linkage in the cohort was strong. Among under 450 genotyped donors of the cohort, an average of around 240,000 unique TCR beta nucleotide sequences were sequenced per donor, about a sixth of them non-productive.

What the study reported, not specific to this receptor: Because counts were too low, seventeen rarely observed V segments, including chromosome 9 orphons, were left out of the earlier analysis of several hundred of the donors. Cytomegalovirus status was reported to be diagnosed by the classifier with high specificity and sensitivity in both the original and validation cohorts. A few of the identified cytomegalovirus-associated TCR beta chains were confirmed in vitro to be specific for cytomegalovirus antigens. Most CMV-associated TCR beta chains appeared to be HLA-restricted in a later analysis, and the HLA associations seemed to be driven largely by CMV exposure. A further reported finding was that TCR beta sequences accurately predicted the HLA-A and HLA-B alleles for most subjects in the first cohort. Presence/absence analyses assumed roughly uniform sequencing depth across donors, an assumption that may not hold. In an earlier analysis of some 550 of the donors, most TCR beta V segments were observed in productive rearrangements about 87% or about 30% of the time, broadly matching IMGT annotations. A later analysis found that HLA-associated TCR beta chains were more clonally expanded and had lower generation probabilities than equally common non-associated chains. According to a later analysis, parvovirus B19, influenza, CMV and Epstein-Barr virus appeared linked to several top co-occurrence clusters. For the cohort, immune exposure information was limited to CMV serostatus. In a later genetic analysis, fewer N-insertions in productive TCRs were reported among donors in an Asian-associated ancestry cluster than the 666-donor mean. Across donors, most TCR sequences were observed very rarely, whereas some public TCRs were present in many individuals. A cluster of highly shared sequence variants was judged likely to represent a technical artifact of the sequencing pipeline. A later analysis associated 17,000 or so TCR beta sequences with specific HLA alleles at a false discovery rate of 0.05. Strong co-occurrence of HLA alleles, especially DR and DQ, made assigning TCR associations to individual alleles difficult. Because some donors lacked HLA typing at each locus, the association tests relied only on the typed subset. According to the authors, the approach could potentially be generalized to other disease states and immunological phenotypes. Linkage disequilibrium might explain the correlated functional status among segregating V segments, but an unknown experimental factor could not be ruled out. The 87-base-pair reads could not distinguish some IMGT-functional V segments, including TRBV6-2 and TRBV6-3, so those segments were excluded. An association between a missense DCLRE1C variant and V-gene and J-gene trimming of TCR beta chains was found in a later genetic analysis and replicated in an independent cohort. Only TCR beta chains were sequenced in this cohort, and the absence of alpha or paired-chain data limited detectable features. The study gave a list of about 160 TCR beta chains associated with cytomegalovirus. According to a later analysis, TCR association rates differed among HLA loci, with DRB1 alleles showing the most associated TCRs and HLA-C alleles showing the fewest.

The sequenced sample consisted of PBMCs. This receptor was taken from a woman under 30 in good health and CMV-seropositive. The rearrangement combines TRBV5-1 with TRBJ2-3, and TRBD2 matches 8 of the central bases. CDR3 reads: CASSLIAGGDTDTQYF. The DNA sequence follows: TGCGCCAGCAGCTTAATCGCGGGGGGCGACACAGATACGCAGTATTTT.